This record looks at one T cell receptor beta chain sequence and its context. Its antigen is as yet unknown. V dropped 7 bases and J dropped 5 bases, with 15 bases sitting between them. Germline V gives CDR1 MNHNS, CDR2 SASEGT. The CDR3 has 14 amino acids. Sequencing was performed with immunoSEQ multiplex PCR; in TCRdb, only in-frame clones are kept and a portion is missing. The sample includes around 150,000 clones, 86% of them seen just once. The data belong to a study of cytomegalovirus exposure and HLA in healthy donors. Regarding the study as a whole: The CMV antigen specificity of a few CMV-associated chains was confirmed through in vitro analysis. The study listed some 160 cytomegalovirus-associated TCR beta chains.

The sequenced sample consisted of PBMCs. This sequence originates from a woman under 30 in good health and CMV-seronegative. The chain couples TRBV6-1 to TRBJ1-5, with D unresolved. The CDR3, as DNA: TGTGCCAGCAAGTCCTACCTAGGCGATCAGCCCCAGCATTTT. This sequence encodes CASKSYLGDQPQHF.